This TCR beta chain was found in a study of shared clonotypes between healthy human individuals. Study-wide points: Among non-shared clonotypes, generation probabilities were lower than among those shared by all four donors.

Turning to this clone: Its antigen is unidentified.

Some clones are missing from TCRdb's copy, which holds only in-frame ones; the method was immunoSEQ multiplex PCR. The repertoire holds about 1.1 million clones, with about 80% as singletons. The TCR was taken from a man in his late teens or twenties in good health. Some clones in this sample may be carry-over from other donors' samples. Material for sequencing was memory CD4+ T cells from PBMCs. Subset here: CD45RA-negative fraction.

The CDR3 spells CAWSDTLSWLQETQYF. The CDR3 DNA reads TGTGCCTGGAGTGATACTTTGAGTTGGCTCCAAGAGACCCAGTACTTC. The chain carries TRBV30 and TRBJ2-5; no firm D call. This CDR3 region has 16 residues. Between the trimmed V and J ends, which lost 1 base and 1 base, there was a span of 16 bases. In germline, CDR1 is GTSNPN, CDR2 SVGIG (reference sequence).